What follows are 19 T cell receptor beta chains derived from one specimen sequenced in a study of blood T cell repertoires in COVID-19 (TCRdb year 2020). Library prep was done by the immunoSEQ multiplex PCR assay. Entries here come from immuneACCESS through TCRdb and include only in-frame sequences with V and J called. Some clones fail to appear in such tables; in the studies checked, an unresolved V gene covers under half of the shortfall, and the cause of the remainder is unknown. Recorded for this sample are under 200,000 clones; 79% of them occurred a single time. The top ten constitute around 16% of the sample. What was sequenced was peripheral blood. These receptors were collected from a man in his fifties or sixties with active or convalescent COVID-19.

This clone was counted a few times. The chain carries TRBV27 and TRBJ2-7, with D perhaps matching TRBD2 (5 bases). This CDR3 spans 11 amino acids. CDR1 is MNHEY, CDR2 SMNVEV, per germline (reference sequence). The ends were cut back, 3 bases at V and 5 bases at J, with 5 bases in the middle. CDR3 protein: CASSFGDEQYF. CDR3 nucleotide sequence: TGTGCCAGCAGTTTCGGGGACGAGCAGTACTTC.

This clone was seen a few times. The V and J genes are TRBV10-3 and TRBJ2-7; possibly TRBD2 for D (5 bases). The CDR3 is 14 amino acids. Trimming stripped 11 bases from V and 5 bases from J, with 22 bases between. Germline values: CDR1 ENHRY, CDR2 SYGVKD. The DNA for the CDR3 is TGTGCCCCCAATTCCGGGCTAGCACTAGACGAGCAGTACTTC. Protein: CAPNSGLALDEQYF.

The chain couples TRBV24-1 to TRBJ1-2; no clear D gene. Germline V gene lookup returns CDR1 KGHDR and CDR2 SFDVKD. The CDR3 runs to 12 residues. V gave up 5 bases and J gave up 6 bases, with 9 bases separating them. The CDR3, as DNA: TGTGCCACCAGTGCGGGTCGGGATGGCTACACCTTC. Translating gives CATSAGRDGYTF.

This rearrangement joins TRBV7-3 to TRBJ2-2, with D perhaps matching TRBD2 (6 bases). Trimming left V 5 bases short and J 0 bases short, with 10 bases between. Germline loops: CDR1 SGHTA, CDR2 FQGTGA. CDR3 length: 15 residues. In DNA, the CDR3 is TGTGCCAGCAGCCTAGGAGGGGCGAACACCGGGGAGCTGTTTTTT. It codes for CASSLGGANTGELFF.

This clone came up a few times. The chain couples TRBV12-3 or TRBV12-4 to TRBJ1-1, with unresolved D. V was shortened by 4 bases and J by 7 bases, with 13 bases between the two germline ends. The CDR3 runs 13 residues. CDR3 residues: CASSSPGRGEAFF. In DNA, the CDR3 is TGTGCCAGCAGTTCCCCAGGCCGGGGTGAAGCTTTCTTT.

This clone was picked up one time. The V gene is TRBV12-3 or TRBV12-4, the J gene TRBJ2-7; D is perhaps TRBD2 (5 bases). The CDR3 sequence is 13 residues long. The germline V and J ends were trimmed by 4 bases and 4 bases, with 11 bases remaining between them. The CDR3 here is CASSYSTGYEQYF. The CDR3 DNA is TGTGCCAGCAGTTATAGCACGGGGTACGAGCAGTACTTC.

The CDR3 sequence: CASSPPGLAGVEQFF. The CDR3 DNA is TGTGCCAGCTCACCACCGGGACTAGCGGGAGTTGAGCAGTTCTTC. This rearrangement joins TRBV18 to TRBJ2-1, with 14 bases identical to TRBD2. Germline V gene sequence: CDR1 KGHSH, CDR2 LQKENI. J lost 9 bases, V lost 0 bases, and 1 base had no gene match. The CDR3 sequence is 15 residues long.

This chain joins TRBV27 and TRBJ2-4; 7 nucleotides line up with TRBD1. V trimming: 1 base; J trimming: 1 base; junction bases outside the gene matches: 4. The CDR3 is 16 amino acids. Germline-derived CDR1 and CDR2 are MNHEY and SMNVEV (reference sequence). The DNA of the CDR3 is TGTGCCAGCAGTTTATACAGGGGTGGGGCCAAAAACATTCAGTACTTC. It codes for CASSLYRGGAKNIQYF.

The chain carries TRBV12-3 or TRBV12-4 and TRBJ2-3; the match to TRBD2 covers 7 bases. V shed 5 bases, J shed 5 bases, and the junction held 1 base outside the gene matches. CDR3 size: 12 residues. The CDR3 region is CASSPGGDTQYF. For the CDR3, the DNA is TGTGCCAGCAGTCCGGGGGGAGATACGCAGTATTTT.

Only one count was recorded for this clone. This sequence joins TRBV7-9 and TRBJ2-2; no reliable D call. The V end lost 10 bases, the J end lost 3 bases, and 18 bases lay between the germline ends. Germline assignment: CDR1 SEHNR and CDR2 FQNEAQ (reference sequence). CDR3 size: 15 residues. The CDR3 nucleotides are TGTGCCACTCCGACCGCGGCAAGATACACCGGGGAGCTGTTTTTT. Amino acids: CATPTAARYTGELFF.

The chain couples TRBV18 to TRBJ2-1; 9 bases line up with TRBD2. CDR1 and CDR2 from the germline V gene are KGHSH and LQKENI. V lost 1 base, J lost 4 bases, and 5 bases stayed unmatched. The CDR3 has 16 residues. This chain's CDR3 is CASSPRAGGPYNEQFF. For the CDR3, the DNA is TGTGCCAGCTCACCACGCGCGGGAGGGCCATACAATGAGCAGTTCTTC.

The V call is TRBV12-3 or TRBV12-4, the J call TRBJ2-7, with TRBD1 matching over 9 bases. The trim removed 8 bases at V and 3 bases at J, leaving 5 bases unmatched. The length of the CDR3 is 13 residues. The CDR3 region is CASGRQGGYEQYF. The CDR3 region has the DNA TGTGCCAGCGGGCGACAGGGGGGCTACGAGCAGTACTTC.

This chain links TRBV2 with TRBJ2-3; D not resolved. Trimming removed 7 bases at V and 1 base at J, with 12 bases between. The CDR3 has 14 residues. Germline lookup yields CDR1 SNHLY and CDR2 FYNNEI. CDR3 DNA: TGTGCCAGCACGGCGGCAGAAGGCACAGATACGCAGTATTTT. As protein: CASTAAEGTDTQYF.

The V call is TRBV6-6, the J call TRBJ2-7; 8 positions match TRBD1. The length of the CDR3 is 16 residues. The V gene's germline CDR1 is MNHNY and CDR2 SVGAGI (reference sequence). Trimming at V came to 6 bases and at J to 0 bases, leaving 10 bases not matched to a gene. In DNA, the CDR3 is TGTGCCAGCAGCGAGACAGGGGCAGGTAGCTCCTACGAGCAGTACTTC. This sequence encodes CASSETGAGSSYEQYF.

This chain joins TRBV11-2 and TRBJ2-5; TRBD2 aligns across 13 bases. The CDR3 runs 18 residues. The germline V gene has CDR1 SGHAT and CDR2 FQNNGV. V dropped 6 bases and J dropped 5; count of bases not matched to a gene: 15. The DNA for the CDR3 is TGTGCCAGCAGTACTCTGGGACTAGCGGGACGGTTGTGGGAGACCCAGTACTTC. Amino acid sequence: CASSTLGLAGRLWETQYF.

The CDR3 DNA reads TGTGCCAGCAGGTATACCTACGAGCAGTACTTC. Encoded protein: CASRYTYEQYF. V and J are TRBV5-8 and TRBJ2-7; unclear D gene. CDR3 length: 11 residues. The ends were cut back, 5 bases at V and 2 bases at J, with 5 bases in the middle. Germline V lookup: CDR1 SGHTS, CDR2 YDEGEE.

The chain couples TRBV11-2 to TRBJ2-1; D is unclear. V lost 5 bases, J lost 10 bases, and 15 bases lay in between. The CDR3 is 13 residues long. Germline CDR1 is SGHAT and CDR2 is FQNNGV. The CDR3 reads CASSPVAIWEQFF. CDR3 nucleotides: TGTGCCAGCAGCCCGGTTGCTATATGGGAGCAGTTCTTC.

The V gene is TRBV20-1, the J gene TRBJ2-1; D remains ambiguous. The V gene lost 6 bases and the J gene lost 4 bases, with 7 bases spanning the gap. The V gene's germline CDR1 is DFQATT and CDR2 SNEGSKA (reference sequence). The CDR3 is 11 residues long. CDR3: CSALTYNEQFF. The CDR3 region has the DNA TGCAGTGCCTTAACTTACAATGAGCAGTTCTTC.

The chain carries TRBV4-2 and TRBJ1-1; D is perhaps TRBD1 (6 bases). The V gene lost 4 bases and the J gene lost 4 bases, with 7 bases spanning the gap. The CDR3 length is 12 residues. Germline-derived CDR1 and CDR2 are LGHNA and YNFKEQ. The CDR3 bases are TGTGCCAGCAGCCCAGGGGTCACTGAAGCTTTCTTT. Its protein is CASSPGVTEAFF.